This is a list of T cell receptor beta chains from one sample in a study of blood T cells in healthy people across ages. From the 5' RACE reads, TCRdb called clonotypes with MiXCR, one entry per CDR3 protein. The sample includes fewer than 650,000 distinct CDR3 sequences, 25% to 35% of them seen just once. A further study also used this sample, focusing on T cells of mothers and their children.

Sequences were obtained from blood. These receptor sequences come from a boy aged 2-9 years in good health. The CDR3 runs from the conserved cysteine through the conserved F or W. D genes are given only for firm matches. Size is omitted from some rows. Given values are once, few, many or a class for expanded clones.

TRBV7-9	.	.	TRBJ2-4	CASSSQGVAKNIQYF	TGTGCCAGCAGCTCGCAGGGAGTGGCCAAAAACATTCAGTACTTC
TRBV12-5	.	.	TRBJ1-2	CASGPEGEGSGYTF	TGTGCTAGTGGTCCAGAGGGGGAAGGCTCGGGCTACACCTTC
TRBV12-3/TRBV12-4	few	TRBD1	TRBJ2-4	CASSLNRGLAKNIQYF	TGTGCCAGCAGCCTAAACAGGGGCTTAGCCAAAAACATTCAGTACTTC
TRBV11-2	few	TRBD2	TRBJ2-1	CASSFVIMSGLAGDYLPDGEQFF	TGTGCCAGCAGCTTCGTCATTATGTCGGGACTAGCGGGAGATTACCTCCCTGATGGTGAGCAGTTCTTC
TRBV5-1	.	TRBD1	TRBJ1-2	CASSSGTAYGYTF	TGCGCCAGCAGTTCCGGGACAGCCTATGGCTACACCTTC
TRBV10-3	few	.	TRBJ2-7	CAISVNFSYEQYF	TGTGCCATCAGTGTCAACTTCTCCTACGAGCAGTACTTC
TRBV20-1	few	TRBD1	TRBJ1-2	CSATSGDRENGYTF	TGCAGTGCTACGAGCGGGGACAGGGAGAATGGCTACACCTTC
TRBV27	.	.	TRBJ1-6	CASREGPNSPLHF	TGTGCCAGCAGAGAAGGGCCGAATTCACCCCTCCACTTT
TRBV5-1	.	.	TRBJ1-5	CASRPDGSPQPQHF	TGCGCCAGCAGACCTGACGGCAGCCCTCAGCCCCAGCATTTT
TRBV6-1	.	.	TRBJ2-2	CASSEWGSRTTGELFF	TGTGCCAGCAGTGAATGGGGGAGCAGGACAACCGGGGAGCTGTTTTTT
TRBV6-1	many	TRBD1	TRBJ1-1	CASRKRQGATEAFF	TGTGCCAGCAGGAAACGACAGGGGGCAACTGAAGCTTTCTTT
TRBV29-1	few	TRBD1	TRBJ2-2	CSVRGPETGELFF	TGCAGCGTTAGGGGGCCGGAGACCGGGGAGCTGTTTTTT
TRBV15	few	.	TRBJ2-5	CAISRGDLQETQYF	TGTGCCATCTCTCGGGGTGATTTACAAGAGACCCAGTACTTC
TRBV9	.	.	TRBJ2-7	CASSGDSGFPYEQYF	TGTGCCAGCAGCGGGGATAGCGGTTTTCCTTACGAGCAGTACTTC
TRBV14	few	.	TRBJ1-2	CASSHRALGPSNYGYTF	TGTGCCAGCAGCCATCGAGCATTGGGACCCTCTAACTATGGCTACACCTTC
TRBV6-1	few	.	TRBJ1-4	CASSKTTGTNEKLFF	TGTGCCAGCAGTAAAACCACGGGTACTAATGAAAAACTGTTTTTT
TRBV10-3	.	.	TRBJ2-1	CAISGGDGSGEQFF	TGTGCCATCAGTGGAGGGGACGGGAGTGGTGAGCAGTTCTTC
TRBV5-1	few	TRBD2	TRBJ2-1	CASSFWTSGNEQFF	TGCGCCAGCAGTTTTTGGACTAGCGGCAATGAGCAGTTCTTC
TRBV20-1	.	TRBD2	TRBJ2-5	CSVASGRATETQYF	TGCAGTGTAGCTAGCGGGAGGGCGACTGAGACCCAGTACTTC
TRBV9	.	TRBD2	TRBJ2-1	CASSSSGGPYNEQFF	TGTGCCAGCAGCTCTAGCGGGGGTCCCTACAATGAGCAGTTCTTC
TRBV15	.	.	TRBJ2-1	CATSWTKSSYNEQFF	TGTGCCACCAGCTGGACCAAGAGCTCCTACAATGAGCAGTTCTTC
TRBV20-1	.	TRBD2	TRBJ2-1	CSARGLAGAGEQFF	TGCAGTGCTAGGGGCCTAGCGGGAGCCGGTGAGCAGTTCTTC
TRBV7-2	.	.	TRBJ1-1	CASSLGRGRNTEAFF	TGTGCCAGCAGCTTAGGCCGAGGCAGGAACACTGAAGCTTTCTTT
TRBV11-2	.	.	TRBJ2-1	CASSLEGVNEQFF	TGTGCCAGCAGCTTAGAGGGGGTGAATGAGCAGTTCTTC
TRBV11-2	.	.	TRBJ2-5	CASSLDSSYQETQYF	TGTGCCAGCAGCTTAGATTCCAGCTACCAAGAGACCCAGTACTTC
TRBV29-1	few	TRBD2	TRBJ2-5	CSVEDFGSGPQETQYF	TGCAGCGTTGAAGATTTTGGTAGCGGGCCCCAAGAGACCCAGTACTTC
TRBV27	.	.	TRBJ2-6	CASTTFYRQDASGANVLTF	TGTGCCAGCACTACCTTCTATCGACAGGACGCCTCTGGGGCCAACGTCCTGACTTTC
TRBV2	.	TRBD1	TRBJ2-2	CASSTGQAPGTGELFF	TGTGCCAGCAGTACCGGACAGGCCCCGGGGACCGGGGAGCTGTTTTTT
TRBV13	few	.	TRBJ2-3	CASSVLSFDTQYF	TGTGCCAGCAGCGTACTTAGCTTCGATACGCAGTATTTT
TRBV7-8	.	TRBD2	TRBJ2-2	CASSPGLAGRGGELFF	TGCGCCAGCAGCCCTGGACTAGCGGGAAGGGGCGGGGAGCTGTTTTTT
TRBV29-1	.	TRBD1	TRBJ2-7	CSVEDRGTYEQYF	TGCAGCGTTGAGGACAGGGGAACCTACGAGCAGTACTTC
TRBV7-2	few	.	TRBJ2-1	CASSLEGTSYNEQFF	TGTGCCAGCAGCTTAGAGGGTACCTCCTACAATGAGCAGTTCTTC
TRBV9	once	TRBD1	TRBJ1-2	CASSAGQVYGYTF	TGTGCCAGCAGCGCGGGACAGGTCTATGGCTACACCTTC
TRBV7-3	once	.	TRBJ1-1	CASSLLGAEAFF	TGTGCCAGCAGCTTATTGGGAGCTGAAGCTTTCTTT
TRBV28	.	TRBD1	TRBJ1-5	CASTETGAGDQPQHF	TGTGCCAGCACCGAGACAGGGGCAGGGGATCAGCCCCAGCATTTT
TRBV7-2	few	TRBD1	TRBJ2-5	CASSQGQGVQETQYF	TGTGCCAGCAGCCAGGGGCAGGGGGTCCAAGAGACCCAGTACTTC
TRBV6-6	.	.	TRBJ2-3	CASSLEGAGLTDTQYF	TGTGCCAGCAGCTTGGAAGGTGCGGGTCTCACAGATACGCAGTATTTT
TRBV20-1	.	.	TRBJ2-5	CSARNSRQSGETQYF	TGCAGTGCTAGAAACTCGCGACAGTCAGGGGAGACCCAGTACTTC
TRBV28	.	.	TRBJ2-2	CASSLRVYGELFF	TGTGCCAGCAGTTTACGAGTTTACGGGGAGCTGTTTTTT
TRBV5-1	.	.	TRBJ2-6	CASKGDGANILTF	TGCGCCAGCAAGGGGGACGGGGCCAACATCCTGACTTTC
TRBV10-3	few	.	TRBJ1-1	CAISAGGMNTEAFF	TGTGCCATCAGTGCCGGGGGCATGAACACTGAAGCTTTCTTT
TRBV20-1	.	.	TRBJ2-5	CSAIRETQYF	TGCAGTGCTATAAGAGAGACCCAGTACTTC
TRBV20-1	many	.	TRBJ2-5	CSARATGVRQETQYF	TGCAGTGCTAGGGCGACCGGGGTTCGCCAAGAGACCCAGTACTTC
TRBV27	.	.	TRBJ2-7	CASSFSGRLNEQYF	TGTGCCAGCAGTTTCTCCGGCAGGCTGAACGAGCAGTACTTC
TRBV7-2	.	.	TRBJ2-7	CASSLGGLGSYEQYF	TGTGCCAGCAGCTTAGGGGGGTTAGGGTCCTACGAGCAGTACTTC
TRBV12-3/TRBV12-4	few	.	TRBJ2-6	CASSLAGLSSGANVLTF	TGTGCCAGCAGTTTAGCAGGGTTGAGCTCTGGGGCCAACGTCCTGACTTTC
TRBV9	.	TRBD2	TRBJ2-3	CASSVGSGDTDTQYF	TGTGCCAGCAGCGTAGGTAGCGGGGACACAGATACGCAGTATTTT
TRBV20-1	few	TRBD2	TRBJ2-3	CSARSLGGGATDTQYF	TGCAGTGCACGCTCGCTGGGCGGGGGGGCAACAGATACGCAGTATTTT